This entry describes one TCR beta chain. The target antigen is unknown. The data originate from a study of T cell responses to AZD1222 COVID-19 vaccine. Study-level points and caveats: Clonal diversity may have been underestimated, and the donors were mostly white British, with more females than males.

V was shortened by 0 bases and J by 13 bases, with 14 bases between the two germline ends. CDR1 is SGHNT and CDR2 is YYREEE in the germline V gene (reference sequence). CDR3 length equals 13 residues. Profiling relied on immunoSEQ multiplex PCR, and the TCRdb table lists in-frame clones only, not all of them. The sample lists under 150,000 clones, around 85% occurring once. The TCR was taken from an adult in good health. The J gene is TRBJ2-1, the V gene TRBV5-4, with D possibly being TRBD2 (6 bases). The material was peripheral blood, obtained on day 0 of AZD1222 vaccination. The CDR3 spells CASSLVGGGGQFF. Written as DNA, the CDR3 is TGTGCCAGCAGCTTGGTGGGGGGTGGAGGCCAGTTCTTC.